The present TCR beta chain was sequenced within a study of OX40 agonist ivuxolimab in advanced cancers. Study at large: In this trial design, patients received ivuxolimab intravenously at 0.01 to 10 mg/kg every 2 weeks. Two cutaneous melanoma patients and one hepatocellular carcinoma patient, three in all, had partial responses. It was permissible to have had prior anti-PD-1, anti-PD-L1 or anti-CTLA-4 therapy, and approximately 41% had some.

The protocol was immunoSEQ multiplex PCR, while the TCRdb copy is restricted to in-frame clones and leaves out a portion. The sample yields about 69,000 clones, about three quarters seen once. The study sampled blood at baseline, cycle 4 day 1, and cycle 7 day 1. The CDR3 has 13 amino acids. The V end lost 6 bases, the J end lost 7 bases, and 10 bases lay between the germline ends. Germline CDR1 reads LGHNT; CDR2 reads FRNRAP. This chain links TRBV12-5 with TRBJ1-6; D is undetermined. The origin of this receptor is an adult with an advanced solid tumor such as melanoma, head and neck, liver or kidney cancer. This sample comprised CD4+ or CD8+ T cells sorted from blood, obtained in a trial of the OX40 agonist ivuxolimab. CDR3 DNA: TGTGCTAGTGGGAGTCCACCAAATTCACCCCTCCACTTT. It translates to CASGSPPNSPLHF. Together with reference TRBV12-5 and TRBJ1-6, the CDR3 gives the full variable domain: DARVTQTPRHKVTEMGQEVTMRCQPILGHNTVFWYRQTMMQGLELLAYFRNRAPLDDSGMPKDRFSAEMPDATLATLKIQPSEPRDSAVYFCASGSPPNSPLHFGNGTRLTVT.